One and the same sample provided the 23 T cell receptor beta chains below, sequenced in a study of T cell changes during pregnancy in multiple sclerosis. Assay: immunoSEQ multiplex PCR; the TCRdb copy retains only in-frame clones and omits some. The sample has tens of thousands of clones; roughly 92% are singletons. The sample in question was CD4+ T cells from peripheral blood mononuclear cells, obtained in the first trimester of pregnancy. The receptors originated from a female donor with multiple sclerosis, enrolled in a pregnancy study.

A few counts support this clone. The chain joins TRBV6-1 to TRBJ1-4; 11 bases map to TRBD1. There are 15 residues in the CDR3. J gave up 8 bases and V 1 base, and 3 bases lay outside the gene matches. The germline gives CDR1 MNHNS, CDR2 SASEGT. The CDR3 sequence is CASSEGGTGGEKLFF. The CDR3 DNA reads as TGTGCCAGCAGTGAAGGGGGGACAGGGGGAGAAAAACTGTTTTTT.

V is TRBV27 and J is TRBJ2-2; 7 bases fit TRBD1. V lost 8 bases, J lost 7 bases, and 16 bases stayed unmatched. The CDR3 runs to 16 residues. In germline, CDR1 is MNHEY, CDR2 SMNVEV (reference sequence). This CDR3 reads CASSSGRRSGGGELFF. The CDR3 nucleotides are TGTGCCAGCTCCTCGGGCCGACGATCAGGGGGCGGGGAGCTGTTTTTT.

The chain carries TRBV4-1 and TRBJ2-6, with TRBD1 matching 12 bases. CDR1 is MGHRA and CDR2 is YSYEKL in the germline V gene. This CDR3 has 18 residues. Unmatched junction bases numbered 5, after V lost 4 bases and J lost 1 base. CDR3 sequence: CASSLRDRGLSGANVLTF. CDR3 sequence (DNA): TGCGCCAGCAGCCTCCGGGACAGGGGGCTTTCTGGGGCCAACGTCCTGACTTTC.

The CDR3 sequence: CASSIARRQGSKNTEAFF. CDR3 coding DNA: TGTGCCAGTAGTATAGCCCGAAGGCAGGGGAGTAAGAACACTGAAGCTTTCTTT. The chain links TRBV19 to TRBJ1-1; TRBD1 might be the D (6 bases). The germline V and J ends were trimmed by 1 base and 1 base, with 19 bases remaining between them. Germline V gene sequence: CDR1 LNHDA, CDR2 SQIVND (reference sequence). The CDR3 extends over 18 amino acids.

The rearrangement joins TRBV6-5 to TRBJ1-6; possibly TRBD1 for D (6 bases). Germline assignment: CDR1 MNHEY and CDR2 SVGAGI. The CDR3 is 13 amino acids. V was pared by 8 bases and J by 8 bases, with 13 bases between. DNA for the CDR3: TGTGCCAGCGGACAGTTCGAATATTCACCCCTCCACTTT. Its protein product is CASGQFEYSPLHF.

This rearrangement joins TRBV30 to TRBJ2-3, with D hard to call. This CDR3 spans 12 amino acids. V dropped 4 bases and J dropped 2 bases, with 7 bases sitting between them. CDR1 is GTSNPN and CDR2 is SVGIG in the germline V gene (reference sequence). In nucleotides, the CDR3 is TGTGCCTGGATGAAGCACACAGATACGCAGTATTTT. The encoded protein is CAWMKHTDTQYF.

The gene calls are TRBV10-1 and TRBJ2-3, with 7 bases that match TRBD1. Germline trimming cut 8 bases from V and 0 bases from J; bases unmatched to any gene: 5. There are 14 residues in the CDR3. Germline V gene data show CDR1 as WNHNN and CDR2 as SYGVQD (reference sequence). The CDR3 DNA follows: TGCGCCAGCCAGGACAGGACTAGCACAGATACGCAGTATTTT. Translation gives CASQDRTSTDTQYF.

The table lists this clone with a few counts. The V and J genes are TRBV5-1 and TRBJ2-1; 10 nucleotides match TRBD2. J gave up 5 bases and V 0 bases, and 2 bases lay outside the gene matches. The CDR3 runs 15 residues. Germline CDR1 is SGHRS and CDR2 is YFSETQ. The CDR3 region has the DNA TGCGCCAGCAGCTTGGTACTAGCGGGGAACAATGAGCAGTTCTTC. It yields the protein CASSLVLAGNNEQFF.

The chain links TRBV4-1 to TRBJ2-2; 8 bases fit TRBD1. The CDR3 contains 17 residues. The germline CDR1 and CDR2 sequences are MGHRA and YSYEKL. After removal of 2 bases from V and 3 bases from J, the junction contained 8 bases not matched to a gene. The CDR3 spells CASSQPPGGSYTGELFF. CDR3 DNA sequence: TGCGCCAGCAGCCAACCCCCAGGGGGCTCGTACACCGGGGAGCTGTTTTTT.

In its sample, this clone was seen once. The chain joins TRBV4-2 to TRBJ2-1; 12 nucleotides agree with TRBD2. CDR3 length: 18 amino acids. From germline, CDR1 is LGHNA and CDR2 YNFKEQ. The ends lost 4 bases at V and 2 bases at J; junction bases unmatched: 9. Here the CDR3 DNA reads TGTGCCAGCAGCCGTCAGACTAGCGGGGGCTCAACCTACAATGAGCAGTTCTTC. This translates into CASSRQTSGGSTYNEQFF.

CDR3 bases: TGCGCCAGCAGCCCGCGGGCAGGTAGCACAGATACGCAGTATTTT. This codes for CASSPRAGSTDTQYF. V gene TRBV4-3 combines with J gene TRBJ2-3, with a weak D call TRBD2 (5 bases). The CDR3 totals 15 residues. Germline V lookup: CDR1 LGHNA, CDR2 YSLEER. Trimming stripped 4 bases from V and 0 bases from J, with 11 bases between.

The CDR3, as DNA: TGCGCCAGCAGCCCGACGGGACTAGCGGGGGGGCTGTCCTACAATGAGCAGTTCTTC. Protein product: CASSPTGLAGGLSYNEQFF. The chain uses TRBV4-1 and TRBJ2-1, with TRBD2 identical over 16 bases. After removal of 4 bases from V and 1 base from J, the junction contained 7 bases not matched to a gene. Germline CDR1 MGHRA, CDR2 YSYEKL. The CDR3 loop spans 19 amino acids.

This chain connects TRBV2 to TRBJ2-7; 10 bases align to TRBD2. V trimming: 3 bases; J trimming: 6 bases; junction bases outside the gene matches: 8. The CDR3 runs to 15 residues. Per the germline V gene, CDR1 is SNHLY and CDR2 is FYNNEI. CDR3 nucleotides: TGTGCCAGCAGTGAGATAGAAGCGGGGGGGATCGAGCAGTACTTC. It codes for CASSEIEAGGIEQYF.

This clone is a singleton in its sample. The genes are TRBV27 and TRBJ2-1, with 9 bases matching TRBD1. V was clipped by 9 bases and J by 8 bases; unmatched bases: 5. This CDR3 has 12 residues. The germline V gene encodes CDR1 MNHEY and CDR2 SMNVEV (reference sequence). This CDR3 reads CARRQGVDEQFF. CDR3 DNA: TGTGCCAGGCGACAGGGGGTGGATGAGCAGTTCTTC.

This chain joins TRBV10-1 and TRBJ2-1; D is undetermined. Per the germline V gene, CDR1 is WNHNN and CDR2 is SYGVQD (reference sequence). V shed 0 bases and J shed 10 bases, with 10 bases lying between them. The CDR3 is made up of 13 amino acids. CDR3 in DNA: TGCGCCAGCAGTGAGTCCCCGGGTAGGGAGCAGTTCTTC. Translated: CASSESPGREQFF.

The CDR3 nucleotides read TGCGCCAGCAGCTCGGGTTGGGCGGCGGAGGGCACTGAAGCTTTCTTT. It is translated as CASSSGWAAEGTEAFF. The chain has TRBV5-1 and TRBJ1-1; no reliable D call. V was pared by 3 bases and J by 4 bases, with 19 bases between. Per germline, CDR1 SGHRS and CDR2 YFSETQ. The CDR3 has 16 residues.

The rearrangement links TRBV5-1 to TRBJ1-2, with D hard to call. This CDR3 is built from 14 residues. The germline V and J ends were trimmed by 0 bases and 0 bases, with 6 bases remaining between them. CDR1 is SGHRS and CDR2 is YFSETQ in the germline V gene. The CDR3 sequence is CASSLDGTNYGYTF. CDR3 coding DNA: TGCGCCAGCAGCTTGGACGGTACTAACTATGGCTACACCTTC. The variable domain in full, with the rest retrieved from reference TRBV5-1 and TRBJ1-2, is KAGVTQTPRYLIKTRGQQVTLSCSPISGHRSVSWYQQTPGQGLQFLFEYFSETQRNKGNFPGRFSGRQFSNSRSEMNVSTLELGDSALYLCASSLDGTNYGYTFGSGTRLTVV.

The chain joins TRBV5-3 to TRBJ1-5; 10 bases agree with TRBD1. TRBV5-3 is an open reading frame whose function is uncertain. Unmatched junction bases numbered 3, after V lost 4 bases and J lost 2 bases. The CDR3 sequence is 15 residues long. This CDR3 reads CARSTGQGGNQPQHF. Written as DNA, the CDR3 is TGTGCCAGAAGCACCGGACAGGGGGGCAATCAGCCCCAGCATTTT.

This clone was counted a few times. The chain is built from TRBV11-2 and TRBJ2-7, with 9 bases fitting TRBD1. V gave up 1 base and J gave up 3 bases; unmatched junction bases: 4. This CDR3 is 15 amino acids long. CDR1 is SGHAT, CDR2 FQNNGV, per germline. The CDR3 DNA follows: TGTGCCAGCAGCTTAGCCGGGACAGGGTACTACGAGCAGTACTTC. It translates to CASSLAGTGYYEQYF.

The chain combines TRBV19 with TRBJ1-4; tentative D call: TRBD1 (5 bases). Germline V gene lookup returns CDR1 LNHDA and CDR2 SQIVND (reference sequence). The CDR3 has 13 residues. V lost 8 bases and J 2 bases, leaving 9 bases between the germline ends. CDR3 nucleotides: TGTGCCAGTTTGGAGGGGACTAATGAAAAACTGTTTTTT. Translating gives CASLEGTNEKLFF. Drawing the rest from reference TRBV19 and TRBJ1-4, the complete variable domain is DGGITQSPKYLFRKEGQNVTLSCEQNLNHDAMYWYRQDPGQGLRLIYYSQIVNDFQKGDIAEGYSVSREKKESFPLTVTSAQKNPTAFYLCASLEGTNEKLFFGSGTQLSVL.

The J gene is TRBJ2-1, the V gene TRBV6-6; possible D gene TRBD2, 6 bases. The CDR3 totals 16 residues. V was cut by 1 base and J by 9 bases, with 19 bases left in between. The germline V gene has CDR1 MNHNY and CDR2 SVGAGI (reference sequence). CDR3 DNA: TGTGCCAGCAGTTACTGGCGGCAGGGACTCGTACCTGAGCAGTTCTTC. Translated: CASSYWRQGLVPEQFF.

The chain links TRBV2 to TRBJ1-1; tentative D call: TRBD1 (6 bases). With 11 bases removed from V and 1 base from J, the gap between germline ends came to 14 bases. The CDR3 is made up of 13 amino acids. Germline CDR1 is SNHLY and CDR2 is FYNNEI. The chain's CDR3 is CASEAQGNTEAFF. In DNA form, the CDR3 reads TGTGCCTCCGAGGCACAGGGGAACACTGAAGCTTTCTTT. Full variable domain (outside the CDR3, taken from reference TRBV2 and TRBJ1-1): EPEVTQTPSHQVTQMGQEVILRCVPISNHLYFYWYRQILGQKVEFLVSFYNNEISEKSEIFDDQFSVERPDGSNFTLKIRSTKLEDSAMYFCASEAQGNTEAFFGQGTRLTVV.

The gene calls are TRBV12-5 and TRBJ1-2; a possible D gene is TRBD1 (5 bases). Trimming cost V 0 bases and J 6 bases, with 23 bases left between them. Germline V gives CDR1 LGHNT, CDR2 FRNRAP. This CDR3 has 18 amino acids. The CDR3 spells CASGLVSPPQGRTDGYTF. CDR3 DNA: TGTGCTAGTGGTTTGGTTAGCCCTCCGCAGGGCCGTACGGATGGCTACACCTTC.